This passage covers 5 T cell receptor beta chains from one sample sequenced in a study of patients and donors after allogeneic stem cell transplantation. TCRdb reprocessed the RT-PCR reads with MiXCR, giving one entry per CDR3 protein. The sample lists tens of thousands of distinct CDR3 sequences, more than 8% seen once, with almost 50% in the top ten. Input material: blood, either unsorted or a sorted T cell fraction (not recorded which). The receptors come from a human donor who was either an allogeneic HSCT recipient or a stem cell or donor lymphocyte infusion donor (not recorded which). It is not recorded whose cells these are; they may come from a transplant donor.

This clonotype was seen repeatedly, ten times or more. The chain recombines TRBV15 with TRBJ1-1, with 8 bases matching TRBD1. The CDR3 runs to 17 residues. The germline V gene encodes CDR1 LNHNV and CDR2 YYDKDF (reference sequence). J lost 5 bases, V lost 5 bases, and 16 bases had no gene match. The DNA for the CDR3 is TGTGCCACCAGCGCGAGGGGGGCAGGGGGCGTAAGAACTGAAGCTTTCTTT. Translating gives CATSARGAGGVRTEAFF.

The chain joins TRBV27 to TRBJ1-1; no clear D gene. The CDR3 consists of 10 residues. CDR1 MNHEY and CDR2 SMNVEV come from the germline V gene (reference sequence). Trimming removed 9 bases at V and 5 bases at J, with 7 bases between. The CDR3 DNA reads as TGTGCCAGACGGCGGACTGAAGCTTTCTTT. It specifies CARRRTEAFF.

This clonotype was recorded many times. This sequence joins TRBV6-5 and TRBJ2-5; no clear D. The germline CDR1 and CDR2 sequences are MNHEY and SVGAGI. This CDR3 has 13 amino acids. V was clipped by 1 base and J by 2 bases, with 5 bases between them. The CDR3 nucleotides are TGTGCCAGCAGTTACTTTCTACAAGAGACCCAGTACTTC. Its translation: CASSYFLQETQYF.

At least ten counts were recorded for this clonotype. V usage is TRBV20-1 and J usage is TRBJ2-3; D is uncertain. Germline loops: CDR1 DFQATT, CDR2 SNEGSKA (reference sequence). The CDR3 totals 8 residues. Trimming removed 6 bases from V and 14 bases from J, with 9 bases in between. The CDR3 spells CSADPRYF. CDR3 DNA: TGCAGTGCCGACCCCCGGTATTTT.

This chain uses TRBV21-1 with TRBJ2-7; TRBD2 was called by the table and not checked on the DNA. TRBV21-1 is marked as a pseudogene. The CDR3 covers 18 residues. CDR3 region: CARVLSTGPIGKTYEQYF. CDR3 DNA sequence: TGTGCCAGAGTCCTTTCGACGGGTCCTATTGGGAAAACCTACGAGCAGTACTTC.